The present TCR beta chain was sequenced within a study of blood T cell repertoires in COVID-19. Study-level information: There were acute and convalescent COVID-19 samples, and they came from the United States, Italy and Spain. Sources were T cells, B-cell-depleted T cells, or PBMCs; the material itself was cDNA or gDNA.

This CDR3 region has 15 residues. The germline V gene encodes CDR1 SGHRS and CDR2 YFSETQ. Germline trimming cut 0 bases from V and 1 base from J; bases unmatched to any gene: 0. Some clones are missing from TCRdb's copy, which holds only in-frame ones; the method was immunoSEQ multiplex PCR. This table has around 69,000 clones, almost 85% appearing once. The chain joins TRBV5-1 to TRBJ2-5; 10 bases are a match to TRBD1. The material sequenced was peripheral blood. The sequence was collected from a man between 45 and 60 years old with acute or convalescent COVID-19. The CDR3 region is CASSLGTGGQETQYF. The CDR3 nucleotides read TGCGCCAGCAGCTTGGGGACAGGGGGCCAAGAGACCCAGTACTTC.